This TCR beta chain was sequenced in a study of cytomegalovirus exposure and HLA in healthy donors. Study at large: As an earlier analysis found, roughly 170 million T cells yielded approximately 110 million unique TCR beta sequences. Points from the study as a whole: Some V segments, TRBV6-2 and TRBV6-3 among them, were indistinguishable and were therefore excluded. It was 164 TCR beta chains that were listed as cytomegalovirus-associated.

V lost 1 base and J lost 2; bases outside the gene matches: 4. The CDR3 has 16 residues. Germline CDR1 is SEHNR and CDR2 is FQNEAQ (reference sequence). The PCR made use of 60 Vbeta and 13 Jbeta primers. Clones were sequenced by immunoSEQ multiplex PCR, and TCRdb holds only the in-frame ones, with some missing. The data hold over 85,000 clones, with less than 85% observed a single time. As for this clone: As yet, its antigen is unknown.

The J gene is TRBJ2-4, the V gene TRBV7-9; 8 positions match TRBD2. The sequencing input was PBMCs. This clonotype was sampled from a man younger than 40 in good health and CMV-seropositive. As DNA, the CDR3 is TGTGCCAGCAGCTTAGACGGGGGGGCCACCAAAAACATTCAGTACTTC. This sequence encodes CASSLDGGATKNIQYF.